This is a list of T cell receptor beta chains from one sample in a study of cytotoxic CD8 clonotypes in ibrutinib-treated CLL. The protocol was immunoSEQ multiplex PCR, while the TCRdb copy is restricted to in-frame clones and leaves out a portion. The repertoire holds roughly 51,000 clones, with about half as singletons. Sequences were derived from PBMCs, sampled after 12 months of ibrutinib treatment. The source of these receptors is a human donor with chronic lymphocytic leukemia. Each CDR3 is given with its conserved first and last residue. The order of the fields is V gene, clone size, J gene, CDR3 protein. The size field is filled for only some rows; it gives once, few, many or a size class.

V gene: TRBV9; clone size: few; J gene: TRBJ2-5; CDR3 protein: CASSARGGRETQYF
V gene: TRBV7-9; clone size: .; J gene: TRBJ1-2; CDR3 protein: CASSRQGPYTF
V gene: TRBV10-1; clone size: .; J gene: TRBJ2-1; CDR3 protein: CASSGRQNGEQFF
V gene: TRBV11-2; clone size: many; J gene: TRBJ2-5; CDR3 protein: CASSLDQETQYF
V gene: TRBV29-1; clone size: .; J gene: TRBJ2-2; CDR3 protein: CSVEGRSPGELFF
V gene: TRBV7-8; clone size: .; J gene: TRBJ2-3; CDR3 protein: CASSLGWQPDTQYF
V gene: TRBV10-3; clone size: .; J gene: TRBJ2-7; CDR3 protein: CAISDLDRGSYEQYF
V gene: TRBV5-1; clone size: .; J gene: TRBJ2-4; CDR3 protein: CASSLDLAGNIQYF
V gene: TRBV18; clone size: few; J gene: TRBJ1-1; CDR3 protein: CASSRPRHPMNTEAFF
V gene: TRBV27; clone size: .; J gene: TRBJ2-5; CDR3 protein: CASSSNPLETQYF
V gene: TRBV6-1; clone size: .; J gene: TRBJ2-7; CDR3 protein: CASSQRLAPYEQYF
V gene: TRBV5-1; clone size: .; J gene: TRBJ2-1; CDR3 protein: CASSLDLLAGGYDEQFF
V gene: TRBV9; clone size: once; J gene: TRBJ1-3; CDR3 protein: CASSVGGHGNTIYF
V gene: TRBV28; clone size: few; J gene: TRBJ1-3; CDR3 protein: CASSLRSGNTIYF
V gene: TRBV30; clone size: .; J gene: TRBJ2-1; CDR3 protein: CAWSVGLAGYNEQFF
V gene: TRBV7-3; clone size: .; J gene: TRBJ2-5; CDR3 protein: CASSLIGGRVGETQYF
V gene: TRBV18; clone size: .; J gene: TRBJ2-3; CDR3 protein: CASSPSGTDTQYF
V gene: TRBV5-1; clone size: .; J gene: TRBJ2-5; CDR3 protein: CASNQGQGRGETQYF
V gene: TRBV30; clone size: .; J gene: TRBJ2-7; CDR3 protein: CAWSAAGATLNYEQYF
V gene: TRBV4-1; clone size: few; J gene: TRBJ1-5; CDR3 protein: CASSQDMRDHAQHF
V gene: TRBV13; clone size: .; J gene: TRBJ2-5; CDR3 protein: CASSPTGREETQYF
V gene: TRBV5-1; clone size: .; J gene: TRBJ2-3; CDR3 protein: CASGTGVTDTQYF
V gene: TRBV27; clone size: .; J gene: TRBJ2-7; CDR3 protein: CASSSNPSSGRKVEQYF
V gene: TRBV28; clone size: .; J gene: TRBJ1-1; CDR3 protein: CASTLTGNTEAFF
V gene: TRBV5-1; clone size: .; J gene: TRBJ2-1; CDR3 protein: CASSLSTSGKNNEQFF
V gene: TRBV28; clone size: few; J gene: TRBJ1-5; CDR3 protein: CASSMTPDQPQHF
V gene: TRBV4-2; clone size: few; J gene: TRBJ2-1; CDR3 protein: CASSQASAKSSYNEQFF
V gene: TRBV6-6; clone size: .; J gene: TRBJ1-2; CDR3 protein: CASTPQVESYGYTF
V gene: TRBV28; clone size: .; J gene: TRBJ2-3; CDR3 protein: CASRQYSTDTQYF
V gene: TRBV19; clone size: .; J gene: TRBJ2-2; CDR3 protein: CASTDGGAGTGELFF
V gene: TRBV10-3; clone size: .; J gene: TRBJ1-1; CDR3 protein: CAISESGSMNTEAFF
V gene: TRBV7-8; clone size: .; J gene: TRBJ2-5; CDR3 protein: CASSQTEIQQETQYF
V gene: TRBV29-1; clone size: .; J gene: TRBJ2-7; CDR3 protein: CSVEAAGTIYEQYF
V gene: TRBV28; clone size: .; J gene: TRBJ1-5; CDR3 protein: CASSLFRVSSNQPQHF
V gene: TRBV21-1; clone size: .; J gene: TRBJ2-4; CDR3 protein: CASSKGNRLAKNIQYF
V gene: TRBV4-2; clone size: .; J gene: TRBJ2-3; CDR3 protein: CASSQDGGVTDTQYF
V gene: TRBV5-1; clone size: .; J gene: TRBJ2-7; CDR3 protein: CASSLARGVAVYEQYF
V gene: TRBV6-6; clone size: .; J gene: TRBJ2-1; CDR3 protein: CASSYLGGGPIDEQFF
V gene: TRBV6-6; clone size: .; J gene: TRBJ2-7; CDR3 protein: CASSYQGGNEQYF
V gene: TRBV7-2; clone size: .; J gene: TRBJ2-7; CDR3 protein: CASSLGRSYEQYF
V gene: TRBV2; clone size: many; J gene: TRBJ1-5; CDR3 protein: CASATGGEQPQHF
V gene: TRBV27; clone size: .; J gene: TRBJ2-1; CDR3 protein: CARPDSGTSVYNEQFF
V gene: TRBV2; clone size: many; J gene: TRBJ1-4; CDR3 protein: CASSPQGAGGEKLFF
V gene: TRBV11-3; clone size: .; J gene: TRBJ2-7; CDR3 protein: CASSPSLAEYEQYF
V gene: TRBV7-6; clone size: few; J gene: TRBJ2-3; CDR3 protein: CASSTTSDTQYF
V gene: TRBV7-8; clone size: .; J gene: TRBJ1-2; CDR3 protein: CASSGTGGLYGYTF
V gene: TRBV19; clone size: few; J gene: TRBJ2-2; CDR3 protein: CASGPTGLNTGELFF
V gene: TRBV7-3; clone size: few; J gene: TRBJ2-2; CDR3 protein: CASKLSLAGAGGELFF